What follows are 2 T cell receptor beta chains derived from one specimen sequenced in a study of blood T cell repertoires in COVID-19. Measured with immunoSEQ multiplex PCR; TCRdb has only the in-frame clones, and not every one. Altogether around 430,000 clones are present, 85% to 90% being singletons, with the ten largest covering roughly 10%. Material: PBMCs or T cells enriched from blood (not recorded which). The receptors come from a woman aged 45-60 years who had recovered from COVID-19.

The J gene is TRBJ2-3, the V gene TRBV24-1; 7 positions agree with TRBD1. V shed 1 base and J 4 bases; nucleotides not matched to a gene: 1. Germline V gene sequence: CDR1 KGHDR, CDR2 SFDVKD. The CDR3 spans 14 residues. The CDR3 sequence: CATSDFQGADTQYF. The CDR3 DNA is TGTGCCACCAGTGATTTCCAGGGGGCAGATACGCAGTATTTT.

The V gene is TRBV28, the J gene TRBJ2-7; 7 nucleotides line up with TRBD1. V trimming: 3 bases; J trimming: 4 bases; junction bases outside the gene matches: 6. CDR1 and CDR2 (germline): MDHEN, SYDVKM. The CDR3 totals 14 residues. CDR3 nucleotides: TGTGCCAGCAGTTTCGACAGGGATCGGTACGAGCAGTACTTC. It translates to CASSFDRDRYEQYF.